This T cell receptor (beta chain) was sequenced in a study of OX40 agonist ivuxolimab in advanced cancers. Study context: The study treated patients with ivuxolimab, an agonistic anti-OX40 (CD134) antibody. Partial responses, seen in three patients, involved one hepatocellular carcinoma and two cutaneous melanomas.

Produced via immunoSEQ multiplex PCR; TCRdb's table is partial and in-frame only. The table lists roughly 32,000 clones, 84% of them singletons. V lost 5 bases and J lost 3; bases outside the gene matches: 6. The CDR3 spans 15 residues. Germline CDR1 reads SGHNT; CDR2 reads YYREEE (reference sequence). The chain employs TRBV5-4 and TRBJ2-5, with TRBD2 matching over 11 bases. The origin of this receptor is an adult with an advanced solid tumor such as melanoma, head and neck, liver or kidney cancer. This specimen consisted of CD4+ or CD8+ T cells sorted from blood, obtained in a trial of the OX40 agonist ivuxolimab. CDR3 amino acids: CASSLFSGGEETQYF. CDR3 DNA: TGTGCCAGCAGTCTCTTTAGCGGGGGGGAAGAGACCCAGTACTTC.